The present TCR beta chain was sequenced within a study of Tregs in tolerant kidney transplant recipients. This table comes from immunoSEQ multiplex PCR, and its TCRdb copy is limited to in-frame clones, with some not included. Among more than 60,000 clones, approximately 91% were seen once, and the ten largest hold approximately 0.39%. Germline CDR1 SGHKS, CDR2 YYEKEE (reference sequence). J gave up 2 bases and V 1 base, and 10 bases lay outside the gene matches. The CDR3 runs to 18 residues. This sequence was found in a human donor who received a combined kidney and bone marrow transplant. V and J are TRBV5-5 and TRBJ2-3; 10 bases match TRBD2. The material sequenced was CD4+ T cells from blood, taken before the transplant. CDR3 DNA sequence: TGTGCCAGCAGCTTGTTCCTAGCGGGAGAGGCTTCCACAGATACGCAGTATTTT. Its protein is CASSLFLAGEASTDTQYF.